This TCR beta chain was sequenced in a study of cytotoxic CD8 clonotypes in ibrutinib-treated CLL. General study results and limits: Baseline clonality was higher than in age-matched healthy donors and moved in step with circulating CD8+ T-cell counts.

TCRdb's copy holds only in-frame clones and misses some; the assay was immunoSEQ multiplex PCR. The sample carries around 77,000 clones, around 84% recorded once. As for this clone: Its target is not known.

V gave up 6 bases and J gave up 3 bases; unmatched junction bases: 8. The CDR3 totals 15 residues. The germline V gene has CDR1 ENHRY and CDR2 SYGVKD. This specimen was PBMCs, taken at disease progression, from a patient treated with ibrutinib. This receptor was identified in a human donor with chronic lymphocytic leukemia. V usage is TRBV10-3 and J usage is TRBJ2-3; TRBD2 agrees at 8 bases. Written as DNA, the CDR3 is TGTGCCATCAGGGGCAGAGCGGGAGCGACAGATACGCAGTATTTT. Its protein product is CAIRGRAGATDTQYF.